This T cell receptor beta chain was observed in a study of cytomegalovirus exposure and HLA in healthy donors. About this clone: Its ends do not fully match the called genes, so a read error is possible.

The CDR3 totals 12 residues. Germline CDR1 MDHEN, CDR2 SYDVKM. PCR involved 60 Vbeta and 13 Jbeta primers. The repertoire was sequenced with immunoSEQ multiplex PCR; TCRdb's copy has only in-frame clones and lacks some. In the table there are approximately 100,000 clones, roughly 70% of which are singletons. The V gene is TRBV28, the J gene TRBJ2-7; possibly TRBD2 for D (5 bases). The source material was PBMCs. This clonotype was obtained from a man aged 50 to 60 in good health and CMV-seronegative. CDR3 residues: CPSIGVHYEQYF. The CDR3 bases are TGCCCCTCAATCGGGGTTCACTACGAGCAGTACTTC.